This entry features one T cell receptor (beta chain) sequence. The target of this receptor is not known. No qualities accompany the bases; no much larger clone lies one base away. The CDR3 regions of human TCRbeta chains were analyzed by immunosequencing. Under the source paper's analysis protocol: TCRs in the repertoires were matched against a reference library of SARS-CoV-2-specific TCRs that had been generated with the MIRA antigen-specificity platform. Breadth meant the fraction of unique TCRs that were SARS-CoV-2-associated, whereas depth meant the fraction of total T cells that were SARS-CoV-2-associated. Using the MIRA data, every spike-specific TCR was mapped to the spike region that the TCR reacted to and assigned to either a CD4 or a CD8 class. Log10-transformed breadth and depth values were compared by one-way ANOVA with Sidak's multiple comparisons tests. This is the immuneACCESS table as TCRdb keeps it, with only in-frame sequences that have V and J called. A part of the clones is gone; compared with another copy, unresolved V genes explain less than half, and the rest is unexplained. The V and J calls and clone size come from that table; D and trimming were worked out from the DNA. In this sample the table shows about 100,000 clones, 80% to 90% of which occur a single time. Around 3.2% of the sample comes from the top ten.

Its CDR3 holds 16 amino acids, cysteine through phenylalanine. Just CDR3 DNA is preserved here, 48 bases in frame from base 1. The V end gives up 5 bases and the J end 1 base, leaving 7 bases in the junction not matched to a gene. As encoded in the germline V gene, CDR1 is MNHEY while CDR2 is SVGEGT. The time point label here, explained by the study, means: baseline before first vaccination. Vaccinee samples were obtained from the UK trials COV001 and COV002, which included a single-blind randomized controlled phase 2/3 trial of AZD1222 (ChAdOx1 nCoV-19) in healthy adults. Trial participant PBMC samples were collected at day 0 and day 28 after the second dose for TCRbeta chain sequencing. This entry comes from a study of T cell responses to AZD1222 COVID-19 vaccine (dated by TCRdb to the early 2020s). Context from the whole study: AZD1222 recipients whose second dose came at about 4 weeks and those whose second dose came at about 12 weeks were combined into one group, since spike-specific TCR depth and breadth did not differ between the two schedules. A total of over 230 trial participants underwent TCR sequencing, of whom about 210 had received two doses of AZD1222 and some 26 had received two doses of the MenACWY control vaccine. Trial participants were enrolled by age into subgroups of 18-55, 56-69 and 70-plus years, and 148, 28 and 57 TCR-sequenced participants, respectively, were included in these subgroups. Paper-wide results and their limitations: CD4 TCRs associated with the vaccine covered the entire spike protein, and the dominant responses were in regions 160-218 and 743-854. Reportedly, close to half of the unique spike-specific TCRs recognized epitopes lying outside the regions that are mutated in the B.1.351 and B.1.1.7 variants. Participants were mostly white British and included more females than males, and it was suggested by the authors that clonal diversity may have been underestimated. After two AZD1222 doses, both the breadth and the depth of spike-specific TCRs were significantly higher than at day 0 and than in MenACWY recipients. The 56-69-year group was small, and its depth increase did not reach significance, likely because of low power. Conclusions about previously exposed vaccinees are limited, since just five to seven AZD1222 recipients were seropositive for SARS-CoV-2 at baseline. Because no day 14 peak-response samples were available, repertoires were characterized only after the peak T cell response.

The source is an adult in good health. This sequence uses TRBV6-2 or TRBV6-3 and TRBJ2-5, with TRBD2 identical over 10 junction bases. The sample was peripheral blood, taken on day 0 of AZD1222 vaccination. The CDR3 region reads CASSLQLAGFQETQYF. The DNA sequence reads TGTGCCAGCAGTCTTCAACTAGCGGGGTTCCAAGAGACCCAGTACTTC.